This T cell receptor (beta chain) was captured by sequencing in a study of regulatory T cells in long-lasting Graves disease. Arm-PCR of CDR3 regions with iRepertoire HTBI primers generated TCR beta libraries. TCRdb re-derived calls from the multiplex PCR reads in MiXCR, one entry per CDR3 protein. The sample lists 240,000 or so distinct CDR3 sequences, 20% occurring once. Indicated time point: newly diagnosed GD, antithyroid drugs for less than 3 months. PBMC-extracted RNA yielded the TCR library. Study results and limitations: Limited sample numbers may have lowered accuracy. Clonotypes that were public and shared totalled some 2,900 in persistent patients versus 750 to 1,000 in new patients. Relative to newly diagnosed Graves' patients, persistent ones had lower TCR diversity.

This clonotype was recorded many times. As yet, its antigen is unknown. Sequencing used peripheral blood mononuclear cells (PBMCs), obtained at new diagnosis, from a patient treated with antithyroid drugs. The receptor was isolated from a female donor with Graves disease.

Here the CDR3 reads CASSQDGPNSPLHF. Here the CDR3 DNA reads TGCGCCAGCAGCCAAGATGGCCCTAATTCACCCCTCCACTTT. V is TRBV4-1 and J is TRBJ1-6; D is ambiguous. This CDR3 has 14 residues. The V gene lost 0 bases and the J gene lost 6 bases, with 6 bases spanning the gap. The V gene's germline CDR1 is MGHRA and CDR2 YSYEKL.